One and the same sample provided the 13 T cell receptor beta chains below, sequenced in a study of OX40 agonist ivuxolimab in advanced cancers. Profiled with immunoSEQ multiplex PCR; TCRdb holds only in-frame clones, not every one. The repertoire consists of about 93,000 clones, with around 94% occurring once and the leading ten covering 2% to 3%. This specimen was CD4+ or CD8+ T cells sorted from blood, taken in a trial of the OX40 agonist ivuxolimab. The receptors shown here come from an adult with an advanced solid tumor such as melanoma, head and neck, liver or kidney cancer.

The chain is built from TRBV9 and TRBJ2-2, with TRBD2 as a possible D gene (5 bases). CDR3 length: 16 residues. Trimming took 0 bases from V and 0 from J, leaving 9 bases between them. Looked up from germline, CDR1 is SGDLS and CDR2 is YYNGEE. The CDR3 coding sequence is TGTGCCAGCAGCGTAGACGAGGGCGCGAACACCGGGGAGCTGTTTTTT. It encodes CASSVDEGANTGELFF.

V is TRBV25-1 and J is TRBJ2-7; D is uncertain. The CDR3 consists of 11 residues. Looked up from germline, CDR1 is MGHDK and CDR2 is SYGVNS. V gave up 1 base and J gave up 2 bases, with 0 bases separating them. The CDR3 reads CASSESYEQYF. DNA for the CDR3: TGTGCCAGCAGTGAATCCTACGAGCAGTACTTC.

CDR3 in DNA: TGTGCCAGCAGCGTGGGACTAGCGAGTACCTACGAGCAGTACTTC. Its protein product is CASSVGLASTYEQYF. The V and J genes are TRBV9 and TRBJ2-7, with 10 positions matching TRBD2. J was trimmed by 2 bases and V by 2 bases; bases with no gene match: 4. This CDR3 is 15 amino acids long. Germline V gives CDR1 SGDLS, CDR2 YYNGEE.

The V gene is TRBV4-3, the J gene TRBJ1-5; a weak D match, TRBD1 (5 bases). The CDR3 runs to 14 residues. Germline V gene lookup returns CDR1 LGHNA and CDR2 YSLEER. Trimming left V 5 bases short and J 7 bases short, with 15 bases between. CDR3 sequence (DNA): TGCGCCAGCAGCTACAAGATCTGGGGGCAGCCCCAGCATTTT. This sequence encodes CASSYKIWGQPQHF.

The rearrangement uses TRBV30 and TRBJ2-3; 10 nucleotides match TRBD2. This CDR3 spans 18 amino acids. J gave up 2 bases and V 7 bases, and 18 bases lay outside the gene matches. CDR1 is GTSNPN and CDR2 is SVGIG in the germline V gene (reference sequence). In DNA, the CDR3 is TGTGCCTCGACTGAGCTAGCGGGGGCCCCCCACCTCACAGATACGCAGTATTTT. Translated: CASTELAGAPHLTDTQYF.

The CDR3 reads CASSLTGTNEQFF. In nucleotides, the CDR3 is TGCGCCAGCAGCTTGACAGGAACCAATGAGCAGTTCTTC. The chain combines TRBV5-1 with TRBJ2-1, with D perhaps TRBD1 (5 bases). The CDR3 runs 13 residues. Germline assignment: CDR1 SGHRS and CDR2 YFSETQ. Trimming cost V 1 base and J 6 bases, with 8 bases left between them.

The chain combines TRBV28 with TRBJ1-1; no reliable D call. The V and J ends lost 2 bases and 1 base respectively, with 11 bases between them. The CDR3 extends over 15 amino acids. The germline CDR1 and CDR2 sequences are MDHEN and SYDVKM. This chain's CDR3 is CASSLTGLSNTEAFF. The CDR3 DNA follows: TGTGCCAGCAGTTTAACCGGGCTTTCGAACACTGAAGCTTTCTTT.

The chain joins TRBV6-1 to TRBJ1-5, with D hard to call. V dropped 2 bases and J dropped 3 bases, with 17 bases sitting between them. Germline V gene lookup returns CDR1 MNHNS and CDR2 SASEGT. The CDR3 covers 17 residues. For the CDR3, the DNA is TGTGCCAGCAGTGAAAGTGCAGACCCTGCTTTCAATCAGCCCCAGCATTTT. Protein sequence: CASSESADPAFNQPQHF.

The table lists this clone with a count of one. The CDR3 DNA reads as TGTGCCAGCGTCGGACAGGGACGTGAAGCTTTCTTT. Residues: CASVGQGREAFF. The chain couples TRBV6-1 to TRBJ1-1; 8 bases are shared with TRBD1. Germline trimming cut 8 bases from V and 7 bases from J; bases unmatched to any gene: 6. In germline, CDR1 is MNHNS, CDR2 SASEGT. This CDR3 spans 12 amino acids.

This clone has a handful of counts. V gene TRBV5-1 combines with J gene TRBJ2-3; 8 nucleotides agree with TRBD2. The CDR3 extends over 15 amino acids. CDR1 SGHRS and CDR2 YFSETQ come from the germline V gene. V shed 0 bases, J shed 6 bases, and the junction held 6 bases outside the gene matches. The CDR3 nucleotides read TGCGCCAGCAGCTTGGGGACTAGCTCCGTGGATACGCAGTATTTT. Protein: CASSLGTSSVDTQYF.

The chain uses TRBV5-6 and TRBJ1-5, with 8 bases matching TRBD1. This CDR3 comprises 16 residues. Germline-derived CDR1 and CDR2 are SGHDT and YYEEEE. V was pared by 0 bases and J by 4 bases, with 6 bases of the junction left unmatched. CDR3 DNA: TGTGCCAGCAGCTTGGCCGGACAGGGAGGGAATCAGCCCCAGCATTTT. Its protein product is CASSLAGQGGNQPQHF.

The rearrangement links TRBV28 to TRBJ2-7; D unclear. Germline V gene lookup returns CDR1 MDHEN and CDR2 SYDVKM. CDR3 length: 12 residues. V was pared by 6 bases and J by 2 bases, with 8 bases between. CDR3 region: CASRPPPYEQYF. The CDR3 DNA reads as TGTGCCAGCAGGCCCCCCCCCTACGAGCAGTACTTC.

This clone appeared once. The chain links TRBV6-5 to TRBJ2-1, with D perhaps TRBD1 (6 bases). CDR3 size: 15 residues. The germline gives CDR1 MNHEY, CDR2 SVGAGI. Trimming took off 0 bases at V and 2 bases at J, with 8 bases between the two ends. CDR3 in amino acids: CASSYSKGAYNEQFF. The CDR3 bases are TGTGCCAGCAGTTACTCGAAGGGGGCCTACAATGAGCAGTTCTTC.